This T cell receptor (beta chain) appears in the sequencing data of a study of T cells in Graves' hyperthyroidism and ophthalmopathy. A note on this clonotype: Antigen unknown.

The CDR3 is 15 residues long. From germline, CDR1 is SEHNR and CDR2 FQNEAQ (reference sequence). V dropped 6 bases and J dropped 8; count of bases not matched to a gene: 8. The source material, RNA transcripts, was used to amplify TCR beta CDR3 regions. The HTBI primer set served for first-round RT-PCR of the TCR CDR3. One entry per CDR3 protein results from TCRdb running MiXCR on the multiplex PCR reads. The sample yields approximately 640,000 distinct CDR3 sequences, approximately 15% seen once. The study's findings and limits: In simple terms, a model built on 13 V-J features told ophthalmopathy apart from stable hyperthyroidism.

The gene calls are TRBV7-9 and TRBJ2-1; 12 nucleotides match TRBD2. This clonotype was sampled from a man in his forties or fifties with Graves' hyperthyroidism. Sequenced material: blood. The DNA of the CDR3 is TGTGCCAGCAGACAAAGTACTAGCGGGAGGCATGAGCAGTTCTTC. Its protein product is CASRQSTSGRHEQFF.